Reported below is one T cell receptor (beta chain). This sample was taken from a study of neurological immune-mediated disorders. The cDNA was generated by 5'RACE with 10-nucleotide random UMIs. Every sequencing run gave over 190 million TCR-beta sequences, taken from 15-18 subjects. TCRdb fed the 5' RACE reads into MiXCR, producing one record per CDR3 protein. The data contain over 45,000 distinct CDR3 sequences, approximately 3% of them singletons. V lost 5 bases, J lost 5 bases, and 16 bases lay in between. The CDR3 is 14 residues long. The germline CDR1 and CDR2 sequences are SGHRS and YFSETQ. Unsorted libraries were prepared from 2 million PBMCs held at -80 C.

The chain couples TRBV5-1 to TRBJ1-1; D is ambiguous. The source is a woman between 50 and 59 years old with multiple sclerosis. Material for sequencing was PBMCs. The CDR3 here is CASRVSTELTEAFF. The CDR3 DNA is TGCGCCAGCAGGGTGAGCACGGAGCTGACTGAAGCTTTCTTT.